One and the same sample provided the 7 T cell receptor beta chains below, sequenced in a study of T cell responses to AZD1222 COVID-19 vaccine. Generated by immunoSEQ multiplex PCR, the TCRdb table keeps only in-frame clones and is missing some. The sample contains more than 100,000 clones, more than 85% of which appear only once. The sequencing used peripheral blood, collected 28 days after the second AZD1222 dose. The origin of the receptors is an adult who received the AZD1222 COVID-19 vaccine.

This chain joins TRBV6-2 or TRBV6-3 and TRBJ2-2, with D perhaps TRBD1 (8 bases). Germline CDR1 MNHEY, CDR2 SVGEGT. V lost 0 bases to trimming and J lost 3 bases, with 17 bases between them. The CDR3 loop spans 18 amino acids. The CDR3 sequence is CASSYSYRQGRDTGELFF. The DNA for the CDR3 is TGTGCCAGCAGTTACTCCTATAGACAGGGGAGGGACACCGGGGAGCTGTTTTTT.

This chain connects TRBV12-3 or TRBV12-4 to TRBJ1-1, with D uncertain. Trimming removed 3 bases from V and 4 bases from J, with 9 bases in between. The CDR3 sequence is 13 residues long. DNA for the CDR3: TGTGCCAGCAGTTTTCGGGAAGGCACTGAAGCTTTCTTT. Protein product: CASSFREGTEAFF.

This clone was observed a single time. The chain recombines TRBV5-1 with TRBJ2-3, with TRBD1 matching over 7 bases. This CDR3 has 14 amino acids. Germline CDR1 SGHRS, CDR2 YFSETQ. V shed 5 bases, J shed 1 base, and the junction held 4 bases outside the gene matches. The CDR3 bases are TGCGCCAGCAGGCCCGGGACAGGCACAGATACGCAGTATTTT. Its protein is CASRPGTGTDTQYF.

This clone came up a few times. This chain links TRBV15 with TRBJ2-5; the D is unclear. The V end was cut by 1 base, the J end by 0 bases, with 9 bases between. This CDR3 is built from 15 residues. Germline values: CDR1 LNHNV, CDR2 YYDKDF (reference sequence). Here the CDR3 reads CATSRGEGYQETQYF. The CDR3 nucleotides are TGTGCCACCAGCAGAGGGGAAGGCTACCAAGAGACCCAGTACTTC.

The genes are TRBV6-4 and TRBJ2-7; TRBD1 matches at 9 bases. CDR1 MRHNA and CDR2 SNTAGT come from the germline V gene. CDR3 length: 13 amino acids. V lost 9 bases and J lost 3; bases outside the gene matches: 6. The CDR3 protein is CARGGTGLYEQYF. As DNA, the CDR3 is TGTGCCAGGGGGGGGACAGGGCTCTACGAGCAGTACTTC.

The genes are TRBV7-2 and TRBJ2-7; 7 nucleotides align to TRBD2. V dropped 7 bases and J dropped 5; count of bases not matched to a gene: 8. The CDR3 is 13 residues long. CDR1 is SGHTA, CDR2 FQGNSA, per germline. The CDR3 DNA reads as TGTGCCAGCACCAGCGGACTAGACCACGAGCAGTACTTC. Translation: CASTSGLDHEQYF.

The V call is TRBV11-2, the J call TRBJ2-5, with TRBD1 as a possible D gene (6 bases). Germline V lookup: CDR1 SGHAT, CDR2 FQNNGV. The CDR3 has 13 residues. Trimming cost V 3 bases and J 3 bases, with 8 bases left between them. CDR3 DNA: TGTGCCAGCAGCTTCTCAGGGGAAGAGACCCAGTACTTC. This sequence encodes CASSFSGEETQYF. Based on the CDR3 plus reference TRBV11-2 and TRBJ2-5, the full variable domain is EAGVAQSPRYKIIEKRQSVAFWCNPISGHATLYWYQQILGQGPKLLIQFQNNGVVDDSQLPKDRFSAERLKGVDSTLKIQPAKLEDSAVYLCASSFSGEETQYFGPGTRLLVL.